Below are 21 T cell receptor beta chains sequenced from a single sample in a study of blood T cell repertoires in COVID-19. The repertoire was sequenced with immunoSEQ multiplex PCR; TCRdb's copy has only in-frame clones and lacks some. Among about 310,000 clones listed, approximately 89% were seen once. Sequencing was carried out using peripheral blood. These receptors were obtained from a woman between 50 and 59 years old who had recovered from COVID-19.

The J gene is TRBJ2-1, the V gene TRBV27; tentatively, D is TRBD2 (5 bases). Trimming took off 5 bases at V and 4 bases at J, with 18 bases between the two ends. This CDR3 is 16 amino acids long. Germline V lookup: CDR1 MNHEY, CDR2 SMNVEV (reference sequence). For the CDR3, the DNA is TGTGCCAGCAGTGCACCCCTCCTCAGCGGATACAATGAGCAGTTCTTC. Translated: CASSAPLLSGYNEQFF.

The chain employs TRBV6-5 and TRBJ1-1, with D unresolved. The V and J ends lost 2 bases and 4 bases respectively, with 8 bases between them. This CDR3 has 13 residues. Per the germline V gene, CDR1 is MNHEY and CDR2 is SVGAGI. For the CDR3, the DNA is TGTGCCAGCAGTTACGTGGCTCGCACTGAAGCTTTCTTT. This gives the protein CASSYVARTEAFF.

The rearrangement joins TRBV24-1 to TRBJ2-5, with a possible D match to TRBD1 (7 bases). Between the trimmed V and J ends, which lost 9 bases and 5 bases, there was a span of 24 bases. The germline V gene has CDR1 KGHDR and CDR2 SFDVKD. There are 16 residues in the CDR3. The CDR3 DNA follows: TGTGCCACCTCCGACCCCCAGGGGGGAGTGCGGGAGACCCAGTACTTC. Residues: CATSDPQGGVRETQYF.

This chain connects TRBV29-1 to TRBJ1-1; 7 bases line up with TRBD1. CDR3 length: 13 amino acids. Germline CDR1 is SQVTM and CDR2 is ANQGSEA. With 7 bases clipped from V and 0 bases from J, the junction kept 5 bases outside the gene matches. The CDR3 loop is CSATGNLNTEAFF. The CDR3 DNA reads TGCAGCGCGACAGGGAATTTGAACACTGAAGCTTTCTTT.

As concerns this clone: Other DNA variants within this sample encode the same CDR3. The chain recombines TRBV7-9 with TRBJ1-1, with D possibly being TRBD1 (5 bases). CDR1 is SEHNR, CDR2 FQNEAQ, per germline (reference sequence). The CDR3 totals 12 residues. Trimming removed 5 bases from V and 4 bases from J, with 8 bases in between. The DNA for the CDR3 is TGTGCCAGCAGCCCCGGGGGCACTGAAGCTTTCTTT. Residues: CASSPGGTEAFF.

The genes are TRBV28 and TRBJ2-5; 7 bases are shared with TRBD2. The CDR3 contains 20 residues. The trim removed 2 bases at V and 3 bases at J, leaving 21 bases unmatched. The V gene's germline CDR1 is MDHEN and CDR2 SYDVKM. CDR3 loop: CASSLGVGRALGGREETQYF. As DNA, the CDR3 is TGTGCCAGCAGTTTAGGGGTCGGTAGGGCACTGGGAGGGAGAGAAGAGACCCAGTACTTC.

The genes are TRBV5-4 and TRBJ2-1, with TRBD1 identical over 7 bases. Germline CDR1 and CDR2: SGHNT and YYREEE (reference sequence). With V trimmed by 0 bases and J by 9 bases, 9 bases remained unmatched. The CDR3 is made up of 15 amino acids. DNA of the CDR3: TGTGCCAGCAGCTTGGAGGGACAGACCACCGGTGAGCAGTTCTTC. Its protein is CASSLEGQTTGEQFF.

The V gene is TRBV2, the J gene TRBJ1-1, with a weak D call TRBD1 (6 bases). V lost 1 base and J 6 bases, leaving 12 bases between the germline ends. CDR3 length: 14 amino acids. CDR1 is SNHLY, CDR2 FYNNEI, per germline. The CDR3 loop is CASSEGVGAAEAFF. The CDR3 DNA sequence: TGTGCCAGCAGTGAAGGTGTGGGGGCCGCTGAAGCTTTCTTT.

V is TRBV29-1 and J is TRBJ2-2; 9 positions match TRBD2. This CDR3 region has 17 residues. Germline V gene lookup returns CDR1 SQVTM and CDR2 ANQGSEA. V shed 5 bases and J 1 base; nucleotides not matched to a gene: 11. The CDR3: CSVQSSLAGKNTGELFF. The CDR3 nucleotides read TGCAGCGTTCAATCCTCCCTAGCGGGAAAGAACACCGGGGAGCTGTTTTTT.

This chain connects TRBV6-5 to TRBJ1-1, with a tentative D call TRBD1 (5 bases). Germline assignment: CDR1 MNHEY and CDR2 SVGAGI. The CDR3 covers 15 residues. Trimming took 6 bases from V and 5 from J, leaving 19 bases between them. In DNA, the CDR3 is TGTGCCAGCAGCAGGACATTCTCTTCTTGGACTGAAGCTTTCTTT. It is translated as CASSRTFSSWTEAFF.

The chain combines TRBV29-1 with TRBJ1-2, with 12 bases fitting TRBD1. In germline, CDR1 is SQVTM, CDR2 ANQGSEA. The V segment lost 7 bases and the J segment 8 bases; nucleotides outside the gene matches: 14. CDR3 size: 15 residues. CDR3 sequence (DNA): TGCAGCGCGCTACCGGCGGGACAGGGGGCCCGGGGCTACACCTTC. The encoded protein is CSALPAGQGARGYTF.

The DNA for the CDR3 is TGTGCCAGCAGCTTGGGACAAGGTAGTGGCTACACCTTC. Protein product: CASSLGQGSGYTF. V is TRBV7-9 and J is TRBJ1-2; D might be TRBD1 (6 bases). This CDR3 spans 13 amino acids. V lost 3 bases to trimming and J lost 7 bases, with 12 bases between them. Germline V gene lookup returns CDR1 SEHNR and CDR2 FQNEAQ (reference sequence).

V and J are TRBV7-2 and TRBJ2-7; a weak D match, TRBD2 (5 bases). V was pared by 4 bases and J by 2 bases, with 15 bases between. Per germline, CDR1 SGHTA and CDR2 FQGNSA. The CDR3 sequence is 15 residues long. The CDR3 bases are TGTGCCAGCAGCTCGGGCCGCGCGGGCACCTACGAGCAGTACTTC. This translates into CASSSGRAGTYEQYF. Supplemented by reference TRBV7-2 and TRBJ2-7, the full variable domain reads GAGVSQSPSNKVTEKGKDVELRCDPISGHTALYWYRQSLGQGLEFLIYFQGNSAPDKSGLPSDRFSAERTGGSVSTLTIQRTQQEDSAVYLCASSSGRAGTYEQYFGPGTRLTVT.

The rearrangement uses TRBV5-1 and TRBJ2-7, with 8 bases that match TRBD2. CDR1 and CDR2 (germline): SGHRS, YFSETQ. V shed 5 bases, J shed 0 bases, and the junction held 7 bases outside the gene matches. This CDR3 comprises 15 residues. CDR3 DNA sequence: TGCGCCAGCAGGACAGGCGGGGGGATCTCCTACGAGCAGTACTTC. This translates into CASRTGGGISYEQYF.

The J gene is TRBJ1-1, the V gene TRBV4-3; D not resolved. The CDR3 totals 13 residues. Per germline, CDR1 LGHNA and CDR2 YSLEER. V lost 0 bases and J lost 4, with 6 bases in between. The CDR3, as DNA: TGCGCCAGCAGCCAAGAAGAGGGCACTGAAGCTTTCTTT. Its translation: CASSQEEGTEAFF.

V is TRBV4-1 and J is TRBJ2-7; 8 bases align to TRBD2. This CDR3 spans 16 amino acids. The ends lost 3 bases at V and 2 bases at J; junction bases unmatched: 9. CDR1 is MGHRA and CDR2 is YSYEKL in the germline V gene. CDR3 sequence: CASSQVPIGGAYEQYF. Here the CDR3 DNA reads TGCGCCAGCAGCCAGGTACCCATCGGGGGGGCCTACGAGCAGTACTTC.

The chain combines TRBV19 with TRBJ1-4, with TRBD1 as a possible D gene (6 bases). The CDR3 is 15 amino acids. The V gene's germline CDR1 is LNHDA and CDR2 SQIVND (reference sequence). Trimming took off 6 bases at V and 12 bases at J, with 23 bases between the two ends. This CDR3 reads CASSRFRDGEGELFF. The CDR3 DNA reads TGTGCCAGTAGCCGTTTCAGGGACGGTGAGGGGGAACTGTTTTTT.

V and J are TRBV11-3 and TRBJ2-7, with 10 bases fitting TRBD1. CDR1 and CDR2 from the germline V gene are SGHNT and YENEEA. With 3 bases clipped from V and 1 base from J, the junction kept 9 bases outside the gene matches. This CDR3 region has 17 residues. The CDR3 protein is CASSFHAQDRGSYEQYF. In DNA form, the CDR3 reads TGTGCCAGCAGCTTCCATGCTCAGGACAGGGGGTCCTACGAGCAGTACTTC. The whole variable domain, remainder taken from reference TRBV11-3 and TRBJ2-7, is EAGVVQSPRYKIIEKKQPVAFWCNPISGHNTLYWYLQNLGQGPELLIRYENEEAVDDSQLPKDRFSAERLKGVDSTLKIQPAELGDSAVYLCASSFHAQDRGSYEQYFGPGTRLTVT.

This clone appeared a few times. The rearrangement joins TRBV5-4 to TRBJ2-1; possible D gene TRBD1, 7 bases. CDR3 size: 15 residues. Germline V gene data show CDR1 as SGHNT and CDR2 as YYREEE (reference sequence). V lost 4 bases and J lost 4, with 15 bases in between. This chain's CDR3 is CASSVGAGGYNEQFF. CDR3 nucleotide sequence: TGTGCCAGCAGCGTCGGGGCAGGGGGGTACAATGAGCAGTTCTTC.

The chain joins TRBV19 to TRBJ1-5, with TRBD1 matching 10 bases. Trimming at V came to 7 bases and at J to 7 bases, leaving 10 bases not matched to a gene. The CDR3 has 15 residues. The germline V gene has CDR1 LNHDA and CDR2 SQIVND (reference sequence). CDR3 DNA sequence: TGTGCCAGTACCGCGGGACAGGGGTTCTTGCAGCCCCAGCATTTT. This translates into CASTAGQGFLQPQHF.

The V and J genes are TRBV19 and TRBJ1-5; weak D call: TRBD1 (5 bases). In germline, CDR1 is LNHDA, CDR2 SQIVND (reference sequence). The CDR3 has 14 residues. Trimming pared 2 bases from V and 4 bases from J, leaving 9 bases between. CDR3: CASSIYGTNQPQHF. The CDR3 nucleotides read TGTGCCAGTAGTATATATGGGACTAATCAGCCCCAGCATTTT.